The rows below give T cell receptor beta chains drawn from one sample of a study of T cell repertoires in cytomegalovirus infection. TCRdb fed the reads into MiXCR, producing one record per CDR3 protein. Altogether more than 150,000 distinct CDR3 sequences are present, 15% to 20% being singletons, with the ten largest covering around 3.2%. The sequencing sample was made of PBMCs. These receptors all stem from a human donor in good health (CMV status not recorded). Some clones in this sample may be carry-over from other donors' samples. Each CDR3 is given with its conserved first and last residue. Fields, in order: D gene, J gene, clone size, V gene, CDR3 DNA, CDR3 protein. A D gene is named only where the DNA matches it firmly. Size tells how often a clone was seen (once, few, many) or the class of an expanded clone, and some rows leave it out.

.	TRBJ1-1	many	TRBV11-3	TGTGCCAGCAGCTTAGGAAACAGCGTAAGGGCTGAAGCTTTCTTT	CASSLGNSVRAEAFF
.	TRBJ1-1	many	TRBV7-2	TGTGCCAGCAGCCCAGCGGTAGGGAACACTGAAGCTTTCTTT	CASSPAVGNTEAFF
TRBD1	TRBJ1-1	.	TRBV6-1	TGTGCCAGCAGTGGGACAGGGTTTGATGAAGCTTTCTTT	CASSGTGFDEAFF
.	TRBJ1-6	many	TRBV7-2	TGTGCCAGCAGCTTAGATCGGGGGTCACCCCTCCACTTT	CASSLDRGSPLHF
.	TRBJ2-3	many	TRBV7-8	TGTGCCAGCAGCCTGGGACTGCTCGATACGCAGTATTTT	CASSLGLLDTQYF
.	TRBJ2-7	many	TRBV9	TGTGCCAGCAGCCCCCGGGGTTCGGTCGGCTACGAGCAGTACTTC	CASSPRGSVGYEQYF
.	TRBJ2-3	.	TRBV5-1	TGCGCCAGCAGCCCTGGGGTCCGGCGAGACCTTTACACAGATACGCAGTATTTT	CASSPGVRRDLYTDTQYF
.	TRBJ1-5	few	TRBV12-3/TRBV12-4	TGTGCCAGCAGTTTAGCGGCGGACAATCAGCCCCAGCATTTT	CASSLAADNQPQHF
TRBD2	TRBJ2-5	few	TRBV6-5	TGTGCCAGCAGTTACTCGCGGGGGTCCAAAGAGACCCAGTACTTC	CASSYSRGSKETQYF
.	TRBJ2-7	.	TRBV11-2	TGTGCCAGCAGCTTAGCCGACAGTGACGAGCAGTACTTC	CASSLADSDEQYF
.	TRBJ1-2	many	TRBV7-9	TGTGCCAGCAGCCCCGGACGGACGGACCCTAACTATGGCTACACCTTC	CASSPGRTDPNYGYTF
.	TRBJ1-4	.	TRBV11-3	TGTGCCAGCAGTACATACCAGGGGATGAATGAAAAACTGTTTTTT	CASSTYQGMNEKLFF
TRBD2	TRBJ2-5	many	TRBV7-2	TGTGCCAGCAGCTGGGCTAGCGGGGGGCAAGAGACCCAGTACTTC	CASSWASGGQETQYF
TRBD2	TRBJ2-1	many	TRBV7-2	TGTGCCAGCAGGGCCGGACTAGCGGAGATCGAGCAGTTCTTC	CASRAGLAEIEQFF
.	TRBJ1-1	few	TRBV12-3/TRBV12-4	TGTGCCAGCAGTCCCCGGAGGGTCGGCACTGAAGCTTTCTTT	CASSPRRVGTEAFF
TRBD1	TRBJ1-2	.	TRBV20-1	TGCAGTGCTTCAGTTGGGACAGGGGGGAACTATAGCTACACCTTC	CSASVGTGGNYSYTF
.	TRBJ1-1	few	TRBV19	TGTGCCAGTAGTATGCCATCAGGGCTTAACACTGAAGCTTTCTTT	CASSMPSGLNTEAFF
.	TRBJ2-7	few	TRBV10-3	TGTGCCATCAGTGAGCGTGAAGGGCTAGATTACGAGCAGTACTTC	CAISEREGLDYEQYF
TRBD2	TRBJ2-7	.	TRBV4-3	TGCGCCAGCAGCCAAGAGAGCTGGGCGGGAGGGTTCCACGAGCAGTACTTC	CASSQESWAGGFHEQYF
TRBD1	TRBJ1-1	many	TRBV7-9	TGTGCCAGCAGCAGAACAGGGGGGACTGAAGCTTTCTTT	CASSRTGGTEAFF
TRBD1	TRBJ1-1	.	TRBV19	TGTGCCAGTACCGACCTGAGACAGGGGAACACTGAAGCTTTCTTT	CASTDLRQGNTEAFF
TRBD2	TRBJ2-7	few	TRBV27	TGTGCCAGCAGTTTACCAGGGACTAGCGGTACTAACGAGCAGTACTTC	CASSLPGTSGTNEQYF
TRBD2	TRBJ2-5	.	TRBV7-3	TGTGCCAGCAGCGCCCAAGCGGGAGGGCGGGAGACCCAGTACTTC	CASSAQAGGRETQYF
TRBD1	TRBJ2-1	many	TRBV28	TGTGCCAGCAGCCGGGACAGGGTTTTAAATGAGCAGTTCTTC	CASSRDRVLNEQFF
TRBD1	TRBJ2-7	many	TRBV7-2	TGTGCCAGCAGCCTACGACAGGGGGCGGGCGAGCAGTACTTC	CASSLRQGAGEQYF
.	TRBJ1-5	few	TRBV28	TGTGCCAGCAGTAAGATTAATAGCAATCAGCCCCAGCATTTT	CASSKINSNQPQHF
TRBD1	TRBJ2-3	.	TRBV11-3	TGTGCCAGCAGCCGGGACAGGGCGATAGATACGCAGTATTTT	CASSRDRAIDTQYF
TRBD1	TRBJ2-1	.	TRBV20-1	TGCAGTGCTAGAGTTATGGACAGGGTCAATGAGCAGTTCTTC	CSARVMDRVNEQFF
.	TRBJ1-3	many	TRBV7-9	TGTGCCAGCAGCTACCGACGGGAAACTGGAAACACCATATATTTT	CASSYRRETGNTIYF
.	TRBJ2-1	few	TRBV7-9	TGTGCCAGCAGCTTAACGGGTGAGGTGGAGCAGTTCTTC	CASSLTGEVEQFF
TRBD1	TRBJ1-2	few	TRBV29-1	TGCAGCGTAGCAACACAGGGGGAGGCGAGCGGCTACACCTTC	CSVATQGEASGYTF
.	TRBJ2-5	many	TRBV7-9	TGTGCCAGCAGCTTAGAGTCTACAGGGGAGACCCAGTACTTC	CASSLESTGETQYF
.	TRBJ1-1	few	TRBV25-1	TGTGCCAGCAATGGGGGAGGAACTGAAGCTTTCTTT	CASNGGGTEAFF
TRBD1	TRBJ1-5	.	TRBV12-3/TRBV12-4	TGTGCCAGCAGGCCAGTTTACTGGACAGGGGTTATTCTCTATAGCAATCAGCCCCAGCATTTT	CASRPVYWTGVILYSNQPQHF
TRBD2	TRBJ2-5	.	TRBV6-2/TRBV6-3	TGTGCCAGCAGTTACCTTAGCGGGTTAGAGACCCAGTACTTC	CASSYLSGLETQYF
.	TRBJ1-5	many	TRBV29-1	TGCAGCGTTGAGGCAGGGGAAGGGCAGCCCCAGCATTTT	CSVEAGEGQPQHF
.	TRBJ2-2	once	TRBV12-3/TRBV12-4	.	CASSSSGGNTGELFF
.	TRBJ2-1	.	TRBV5-5	TGTGCCAGCAGCCTGGAGAGAGGGGCCTACAATGAGCAGTTCTTC	CASSLERGAYNEQFF
.	TRBJ2-3	.	TRBV6-2/TRBV6-3	TGTGCCAGCAGTTCAGGGCGGTGTCTCAGCACAGATACGCAGTATTTT	CASSSGRCLSTDTQYF
.	TRBJ2-7	many	TRBV7-2	TGTGCCAGCAGCTATACACCCTTACCAGGCTACGAGCAGTACTTC	CASSYTPLPGYEQYF
TRBD1	TRBJ1-6	many	TRBV7-2	TGTGCCAGCAGCCACTACCCGGGACAGGGAAGTAATTCACCCCTCCACTTT	CASSHYPGQGSNSPLHF
.	TRBJ1-3	few	TRBV4-1	TGCGCCAGCAGCCAAGAGTGGACTGGCGCGTCTGGAAACACCATATATTTT	CASSQEWTGASGNTIYF
.	TRBJ2-7	.	TRBV5-4	TGTGCCAGCAGCGTCCCTACGGGATCCTACTACGAGCAGTACTTC	CASSVPTGSYYEQYF
.	TRBJ1-5	few	TRBV9	TGTGCCAGCAGCGTAGGGGCAGGAGGTGCAGGGCCCCAGCATTTT	CASSVGAGGAGPQHF
.	TRBJ1-1	few	TRBV12-3/TRBV12-4	TGTGCCAGCAGTTTAGGGGGAGGGCAGGGGAACACTGAAGCTTTCTTT	CASSLGGGQGNTEAFF
.	TRBJ1-5	.	TRBV10-2	TGCGCCAGCAGTGTCATCCGGGACGATCAGCCCCAGCATTTT	CASSVIRDDQPQHF
TRBD1	TRBJ2-7	many	TRBV7-2	TGTGCCAGCAGACCGGACAGGTCCTCCTACGAGCAGTACTTC	CASRPDRSSYEQYF
TRBD1	TRBJ1-2	.	TRBV6-1	TGTGCCAGCAGGATTGCCCAGGGGGCAGGCGGCTATGGCTACACCTTC	CASRIAQGAGGYGYTF